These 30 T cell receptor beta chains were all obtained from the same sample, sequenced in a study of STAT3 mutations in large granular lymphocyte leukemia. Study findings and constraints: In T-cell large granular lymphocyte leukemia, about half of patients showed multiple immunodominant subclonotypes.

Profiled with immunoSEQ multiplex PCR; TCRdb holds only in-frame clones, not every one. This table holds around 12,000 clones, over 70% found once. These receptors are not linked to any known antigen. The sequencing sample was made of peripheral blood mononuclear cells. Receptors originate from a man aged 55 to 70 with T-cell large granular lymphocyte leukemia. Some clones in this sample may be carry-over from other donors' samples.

CDR3 loop: CASSQNRGRNTGELFF. The CDR3 coding sequence is TGCGCCAGCAGCCAAAACAGGGGGCGAAACACCGGGGAGCTGTTTTTT. This chain uses TRBV4-3 with TRBJ2-2, with TRBD1 identical over 9 bases. CDR1 and CDR2 (germline): LGHNA, YSLEER. The CDR3 has 16 residues. V lost 2 bases, J lost 2 bases, and 3 bases stayed unmatched.

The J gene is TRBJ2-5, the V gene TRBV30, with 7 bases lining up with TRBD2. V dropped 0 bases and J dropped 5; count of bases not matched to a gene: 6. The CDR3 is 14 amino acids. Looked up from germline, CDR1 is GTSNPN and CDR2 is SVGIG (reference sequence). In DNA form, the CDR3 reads TGTGCCTGGAGTGTGAGGGGAGGGAGTGAGACCCAGTACTTC. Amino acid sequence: CAWSVRGGSETQYF.

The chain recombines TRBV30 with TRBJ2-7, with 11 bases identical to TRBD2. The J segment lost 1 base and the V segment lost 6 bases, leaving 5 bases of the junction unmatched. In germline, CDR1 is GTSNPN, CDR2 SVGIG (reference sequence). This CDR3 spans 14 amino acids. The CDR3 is CACLLAGGSYEQYF. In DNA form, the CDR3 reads TGTGCCTGCCTCCTAGCGGGAGGATCCTACGAGCAGTACTTC.

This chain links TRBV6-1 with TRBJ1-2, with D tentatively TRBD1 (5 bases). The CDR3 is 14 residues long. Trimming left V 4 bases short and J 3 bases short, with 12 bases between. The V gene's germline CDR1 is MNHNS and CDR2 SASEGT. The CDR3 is CASSGGGTHYGYTF. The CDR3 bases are TGTGCCAGCAGTGGGGGGGGGACCCACTATGGCTACACCTTC.

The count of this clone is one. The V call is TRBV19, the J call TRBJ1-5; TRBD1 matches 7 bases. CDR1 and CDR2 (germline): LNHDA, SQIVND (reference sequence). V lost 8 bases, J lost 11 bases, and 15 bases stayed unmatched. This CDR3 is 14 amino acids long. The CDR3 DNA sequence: TGTGCCAGTGGAAAAGGGGACAGTCGTCCAGCCCAGCATTTT. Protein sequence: CASGKGDSRPAQHF.

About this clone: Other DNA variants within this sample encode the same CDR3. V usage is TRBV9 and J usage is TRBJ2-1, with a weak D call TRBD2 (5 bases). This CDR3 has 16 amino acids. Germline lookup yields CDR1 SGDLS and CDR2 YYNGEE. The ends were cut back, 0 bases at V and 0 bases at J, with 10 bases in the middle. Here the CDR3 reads CASSVVGESSYNEQFF. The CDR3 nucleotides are TGTGCCAGCAGCGTAGTTGGGGAGTCCTCCTACAATGAGCAGTTCTTC.

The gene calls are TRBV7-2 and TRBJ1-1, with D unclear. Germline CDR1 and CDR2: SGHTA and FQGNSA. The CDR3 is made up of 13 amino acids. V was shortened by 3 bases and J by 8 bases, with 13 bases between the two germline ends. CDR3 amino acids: CASSLVTLVEAFF. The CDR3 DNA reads TGTGCCAGCAGCTTGGTCACTTTGGTGGAAGCTTTCTTT.

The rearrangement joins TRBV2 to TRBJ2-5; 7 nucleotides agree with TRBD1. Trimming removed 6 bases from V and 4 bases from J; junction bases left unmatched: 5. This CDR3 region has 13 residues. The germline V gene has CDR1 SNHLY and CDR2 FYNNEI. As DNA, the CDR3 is TGTGCCAGCAGCTCACAGGGGTTAGAGACCCAGTACTTC. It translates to CASSSQGLETQYF.

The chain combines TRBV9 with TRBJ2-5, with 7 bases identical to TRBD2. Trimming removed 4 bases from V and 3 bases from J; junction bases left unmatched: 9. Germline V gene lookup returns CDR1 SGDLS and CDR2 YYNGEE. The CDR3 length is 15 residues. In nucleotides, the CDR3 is TGTGCCAGCAGCCCAAGCGGGGAGCCCAAAGAGACCCAGTACTTC. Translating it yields CASSPSGEPKETQYF.

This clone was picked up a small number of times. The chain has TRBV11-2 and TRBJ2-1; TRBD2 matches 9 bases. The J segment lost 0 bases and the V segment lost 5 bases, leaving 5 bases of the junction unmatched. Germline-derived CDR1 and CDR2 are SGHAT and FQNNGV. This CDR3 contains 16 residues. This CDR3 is CASSLTSGSSYNEQFF. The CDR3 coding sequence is TGTGCCAGCAGCCTGACTAGCGGTAGCTCCTACAATGAGCAGTTCTTC.

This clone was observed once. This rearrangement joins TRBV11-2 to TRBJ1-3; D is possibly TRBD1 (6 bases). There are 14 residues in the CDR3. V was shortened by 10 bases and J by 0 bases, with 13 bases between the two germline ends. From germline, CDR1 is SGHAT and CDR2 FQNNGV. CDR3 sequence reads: CATSGARSGNTIYF. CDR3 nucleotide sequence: TGTGCCACCTCAGGGGCCCGCTCTGGAAACACCATATATTTT.

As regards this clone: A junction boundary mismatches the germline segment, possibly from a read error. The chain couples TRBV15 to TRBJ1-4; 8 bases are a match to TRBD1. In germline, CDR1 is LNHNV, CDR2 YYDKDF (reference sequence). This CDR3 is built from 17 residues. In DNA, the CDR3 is TGTGCCACCAGGAGAGGACAGGGAAGTGTCGCTAATGAAAAACTGTTTTTT. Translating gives CATRRGQGSVANEKLFF.

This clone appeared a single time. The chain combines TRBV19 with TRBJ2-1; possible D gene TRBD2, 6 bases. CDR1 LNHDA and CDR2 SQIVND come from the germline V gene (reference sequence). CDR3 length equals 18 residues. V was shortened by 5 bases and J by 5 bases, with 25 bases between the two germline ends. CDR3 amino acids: CASSPIASLGEAHNEQFF. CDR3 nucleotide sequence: TGTGCCAGTAGTCCTATAGCCTCTCTAGGGGAGGCCCACAATGAGCAGTTCTTC.

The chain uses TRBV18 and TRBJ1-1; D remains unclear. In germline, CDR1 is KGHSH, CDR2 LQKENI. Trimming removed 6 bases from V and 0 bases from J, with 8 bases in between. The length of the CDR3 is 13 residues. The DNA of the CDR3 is TGTGCCAGCTCGGAGGGCTTGAACACTGAAGCTTTCTTT. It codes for CASSEGLNTEAFF.

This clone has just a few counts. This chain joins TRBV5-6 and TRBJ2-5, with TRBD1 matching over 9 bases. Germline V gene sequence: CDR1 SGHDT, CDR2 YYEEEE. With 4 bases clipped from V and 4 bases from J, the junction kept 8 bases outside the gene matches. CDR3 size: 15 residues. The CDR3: CASSGDRATLETQYF. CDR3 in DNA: TGTGCCAGCAGCGGGGACAGGGCCACTCTAGAGACCCAGTACTTC.

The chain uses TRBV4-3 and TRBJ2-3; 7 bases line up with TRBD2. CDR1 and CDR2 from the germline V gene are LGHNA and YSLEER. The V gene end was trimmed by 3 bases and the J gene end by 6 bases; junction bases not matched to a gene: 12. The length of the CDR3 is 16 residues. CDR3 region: CASSQRRAGVSDTQYF. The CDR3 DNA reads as TGCGCCAGCAGCCAGCGGAGGGCGGGAGTTAGTGATACGCAGTATTTT.

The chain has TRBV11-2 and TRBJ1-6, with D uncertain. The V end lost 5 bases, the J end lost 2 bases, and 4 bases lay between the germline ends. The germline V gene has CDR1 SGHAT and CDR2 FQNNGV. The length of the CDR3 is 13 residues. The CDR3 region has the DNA TGTGCCAGCAGCCCTACCTATAATTCACCCCTCCACTTT. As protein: CASSPTYNSPLHF.

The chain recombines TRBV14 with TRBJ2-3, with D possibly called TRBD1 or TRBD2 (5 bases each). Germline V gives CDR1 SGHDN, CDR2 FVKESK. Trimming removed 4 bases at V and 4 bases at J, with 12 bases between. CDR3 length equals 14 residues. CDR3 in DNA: TGTGCCAGCAGCCTCAACGTGGGGGCAGATACGCAGTATTTT. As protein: CASSLNVGADTQYF.

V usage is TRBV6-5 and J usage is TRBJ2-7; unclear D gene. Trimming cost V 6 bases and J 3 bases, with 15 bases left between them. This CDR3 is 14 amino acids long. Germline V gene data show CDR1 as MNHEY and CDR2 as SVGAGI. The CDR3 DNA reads TGTGCCAGCAGGGAGCGTATAGGGAACTACGAGCAGTACTTC. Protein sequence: CASRERIGNYEQYF.

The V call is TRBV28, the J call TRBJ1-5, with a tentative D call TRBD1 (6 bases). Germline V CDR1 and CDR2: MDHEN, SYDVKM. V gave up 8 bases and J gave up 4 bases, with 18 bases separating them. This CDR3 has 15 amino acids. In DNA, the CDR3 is TGTGCCAGCCTACCAAAGACAGGCGATAATCAGCCCCAGCATTTT. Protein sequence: CASLPKTGDNQPQHF.

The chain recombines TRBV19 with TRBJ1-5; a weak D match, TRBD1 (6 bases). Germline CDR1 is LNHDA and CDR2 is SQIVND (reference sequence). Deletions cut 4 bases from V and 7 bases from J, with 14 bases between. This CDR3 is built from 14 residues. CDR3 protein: CASSTSQGRQPQHF. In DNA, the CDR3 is TGTGCCAGTAGTACTTCACAGGGTCGGCAGCCCCAGCATTTT.

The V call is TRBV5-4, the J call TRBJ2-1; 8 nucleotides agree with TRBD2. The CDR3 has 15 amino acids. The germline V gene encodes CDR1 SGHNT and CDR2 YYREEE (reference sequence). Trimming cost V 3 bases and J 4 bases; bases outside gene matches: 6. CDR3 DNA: TGTGCCAGCAGCTGGGGACTAGTCACTTACAATGAGCAGTTCTTC. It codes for CASSWGLVTYNEQFF.

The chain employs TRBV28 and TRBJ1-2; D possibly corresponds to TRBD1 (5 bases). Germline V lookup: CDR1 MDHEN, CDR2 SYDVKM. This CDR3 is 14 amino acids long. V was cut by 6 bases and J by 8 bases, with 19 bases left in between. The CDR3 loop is CASSPPYPGRGYTF. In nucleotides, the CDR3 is TGTGCCAGCAGCCCCCCCTATCCAGGGAGAGGCTACACCTTC.

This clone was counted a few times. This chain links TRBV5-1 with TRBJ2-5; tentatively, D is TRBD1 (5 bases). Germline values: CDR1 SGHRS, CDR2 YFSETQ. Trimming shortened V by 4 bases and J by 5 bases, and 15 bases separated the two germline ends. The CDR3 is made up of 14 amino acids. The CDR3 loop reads CASSLIPAGETQYF. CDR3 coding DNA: TGCGCCAGCAGCCTGATACCAGCAGGGGAGACCCAGTACTTC.

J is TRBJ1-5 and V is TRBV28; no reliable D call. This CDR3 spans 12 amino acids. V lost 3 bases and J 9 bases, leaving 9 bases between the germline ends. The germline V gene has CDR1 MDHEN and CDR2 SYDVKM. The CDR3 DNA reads TGTGCCAGCAGTTTGCTCTTGGGGCCCCAGCATTTT. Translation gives CASSLLLGPQHF.

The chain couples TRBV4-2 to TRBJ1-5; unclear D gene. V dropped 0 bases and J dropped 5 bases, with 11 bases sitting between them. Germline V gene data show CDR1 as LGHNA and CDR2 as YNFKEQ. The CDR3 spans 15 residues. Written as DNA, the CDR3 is TGTGCCAGCAGCCAAGATGACGCAAACGATCAGCCCCAGCATTTT. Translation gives CASSQDDANDQPQHF.

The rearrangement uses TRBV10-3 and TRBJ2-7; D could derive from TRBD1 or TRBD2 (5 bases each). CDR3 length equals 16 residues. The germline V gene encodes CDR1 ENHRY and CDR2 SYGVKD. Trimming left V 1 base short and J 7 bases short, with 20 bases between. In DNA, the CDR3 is TGTGCCATCAGTGAGTTCGTAGACACGGGGCGGAAAGAGCAGTACTTC. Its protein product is CAISEFVDTGRKEQYF.

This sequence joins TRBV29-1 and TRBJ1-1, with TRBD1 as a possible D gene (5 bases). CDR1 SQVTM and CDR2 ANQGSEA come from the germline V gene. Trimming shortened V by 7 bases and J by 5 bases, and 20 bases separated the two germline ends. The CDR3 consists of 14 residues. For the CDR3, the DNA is TGCAGCGCCGACCCTCACGCAGGGAGGACTGAAGCTTTCTTT. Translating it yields CSADPHAGRTEAFF.

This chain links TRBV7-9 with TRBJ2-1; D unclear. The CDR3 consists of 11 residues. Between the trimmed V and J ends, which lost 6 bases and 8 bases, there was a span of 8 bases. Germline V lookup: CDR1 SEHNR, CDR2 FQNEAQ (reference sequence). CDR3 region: CASSRLDEQFF. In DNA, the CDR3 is TGTGCCAGCAGTCGATTGGATGAGCAGTTCTTC. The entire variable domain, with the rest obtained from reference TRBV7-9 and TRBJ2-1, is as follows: DTGVSQNPRHKITKRGQNVTFRCDPISEHNRLYWYRQTLGQGPEFLTYFQNEAQLEKSRLLSDRFSAERPKGSFSTLEIQRTEQGDSAMYLCASSRLDEQFFGPGTRLTVL.

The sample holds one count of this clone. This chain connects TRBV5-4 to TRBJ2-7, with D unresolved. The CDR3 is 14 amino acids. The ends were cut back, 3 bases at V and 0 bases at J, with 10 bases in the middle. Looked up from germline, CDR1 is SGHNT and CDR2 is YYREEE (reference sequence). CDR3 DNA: TGTGCCAGCAGCTCCCGGAGCAGCTCCTACGAGCAGTACTTC. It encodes CASSSRSSSYEQYF.